The source of this T cell receptor (beta chain) is a study of Graves' ophthalmopathy and Graves' hyperthyroidism. This CDR3 comprises 12 residues. The V gene's germline CDR1 is GTSNPN and CDR2 SVGIG (reference sequence). The germline V and J ends were trimmed by 0 bases and 6 bases, with 6 bases remaining between them. The study amplified TCR beta CDR3 regions using RNA transcripts. Following a first-round RT-PCR that used HTBI primers, a second-round multiplex PCR was carried out. Each CDR3 protein is one row after TCRdb ran MiXCR on the multiplex PCR reads. The profile shows around 1,200,000 distinct CDR3 sequences, about 40% of them singletons.

V usage is TRBV30 and J usage is TRBJ1-5; D is unclear. Sequenced sample: peripheral blood or thyroid tissue (not recorded which). This receptor was taken from an adult man with Graves' hyperthyroidism. Written as DNA, the CDR3 is TGTGCCTGGAGTGTACAGAGTCAGCCCCAGCATTTT. As protein: CAWSVQSQPQHF.